The subject of this entry is one T cell receptor (beta chain). Antigen unknown. This entry is derived from a study of cytomegalovirus exposure and HLA in healthy donors. At the level of the study: The same platform was used for the 100 to 150 validation repertoires and the 500 to 700 first-cohort repertoires, a later analysis reported.

Findings and limits, study-wide: Associated with cytomegalovirus, according to the listing, were around 160 TCR beta chains. Most TCRs appeared rarely, but some public TCRs recurred in many donors. According to a later analysis, TCR clusters from the first cohort tended to co-occur in the roughly 110 validation repertoires.

The length of the CDR3 is 12 residues. Looked up from germline, CDR1 is SQVTM and CDR2 is ANQGSEA. V dropped 4 bases and J dropped 4 bases, with 10 bases sitting between them. Using immunoSEQ multiplex PCR, the repertoire was profiled, and TCRdb retains in-frame clones only, with some absent. This table has approximately 120,000 clones, about 93% appearing once. The chain has TRBV29-1 and TRBJ1-2; weak D call: TRBD1 (6 bases). The TCR sequence derives from a woman younger than 35 in good health and CMV-seronegative. The sample was PBMCs. CDR3 residues: CSVAGGSYGYTF. CDR3 coding DNA: TGCAGCGTTGCGGGGGGCTCCTATGGCTACACCTTC.